This TCR beta chain was sequenced for a study of blood T cell repertoires in COVID-19. Clones were read by immunoSEQ multiplex PCR, and TCRdb kept only the in-frame ones, dropping some. The sample holds around 170,000 clones, about 88% seen once. V lost 3 bases, J lost 1 base, and 7 bases stayed unmatched. Germline loops: CDR1 SGDLS, CDR2 YYNGEE. The length of the CDR3 is 17 residues. The specimen sequenced was peripheral blood. The sequence was collected from a man aged 55-75 years with acute or convalescent COVID-19. The V and J genes are TRBV9 and TRBJ1-2, with TRBD1 matching 12 bases. In DNA, the CDR3 is TGTGCCAGCAGCGCCCCGGGACAGGGGGCAGATAACTATGGCTACACCTTC. This sequence encodes CASSAPGQGADNYGYTF.